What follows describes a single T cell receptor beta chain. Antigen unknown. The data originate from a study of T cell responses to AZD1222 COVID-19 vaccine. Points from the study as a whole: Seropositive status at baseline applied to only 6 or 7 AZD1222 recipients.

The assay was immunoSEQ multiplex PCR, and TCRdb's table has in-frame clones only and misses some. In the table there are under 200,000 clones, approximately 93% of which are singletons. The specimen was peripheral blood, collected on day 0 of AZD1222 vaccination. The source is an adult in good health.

The CDR3: CSALENTEAFF. The DNA for the CDR3 is TGCAGTGCTCTGGAGAACACTGAAGCTTTCTTT. V gene TRBV20-1 combines with J gene TRBJ1-1; D gene ambiguous. V lost 5 bases, J lost 1 base, and 5 bases lay in between. From germline, CDR1 is DFQATT and CDR2 SNEGSKA (reference sequence). The CDR3 spans 11 residues.